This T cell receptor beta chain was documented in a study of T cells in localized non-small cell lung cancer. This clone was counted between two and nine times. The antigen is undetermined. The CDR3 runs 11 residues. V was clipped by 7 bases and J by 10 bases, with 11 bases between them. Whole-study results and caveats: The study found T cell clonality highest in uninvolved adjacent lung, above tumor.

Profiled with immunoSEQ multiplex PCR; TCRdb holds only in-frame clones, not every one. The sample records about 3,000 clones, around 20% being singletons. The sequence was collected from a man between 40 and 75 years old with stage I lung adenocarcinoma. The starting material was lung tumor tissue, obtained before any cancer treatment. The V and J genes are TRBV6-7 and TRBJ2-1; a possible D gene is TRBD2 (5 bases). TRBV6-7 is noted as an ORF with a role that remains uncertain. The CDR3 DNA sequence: TGTGCCAGCACTCAAAGGAGGGAGCAGTTCTTC. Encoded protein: CASTQRREQFF.